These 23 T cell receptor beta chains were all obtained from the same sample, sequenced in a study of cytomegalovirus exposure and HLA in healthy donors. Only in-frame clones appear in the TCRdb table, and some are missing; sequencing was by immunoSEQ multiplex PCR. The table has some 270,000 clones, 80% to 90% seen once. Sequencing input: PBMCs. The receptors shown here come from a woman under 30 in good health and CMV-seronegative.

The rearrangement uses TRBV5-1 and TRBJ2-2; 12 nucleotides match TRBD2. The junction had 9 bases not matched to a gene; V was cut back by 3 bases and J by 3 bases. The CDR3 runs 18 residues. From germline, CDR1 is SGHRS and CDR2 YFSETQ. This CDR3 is CASSSATSGSLDTGELFF. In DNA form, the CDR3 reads TGCGCCAGCAGCTCAGCGACTAGCGGGAGTTTGGACACCGGGGAGCTGTTTTTT. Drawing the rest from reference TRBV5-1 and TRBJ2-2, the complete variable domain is KAGVTQTPRYLIKTRGQQVTLSCSPISGHRSVSWYQQTPGQGLQFLFEYFSETQRNKGNFPGRFSGRQFSNSRSEMNVSTLELGDSALYLCASSSATSGSLDTGELFFGEGSRLTVL.

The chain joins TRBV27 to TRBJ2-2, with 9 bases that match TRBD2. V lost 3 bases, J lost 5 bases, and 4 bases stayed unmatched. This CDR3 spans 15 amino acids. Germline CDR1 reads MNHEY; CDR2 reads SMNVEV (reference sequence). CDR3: CASSLASGMTGELFF. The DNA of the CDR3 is TGTGCCAGCAGTTTGGCTAGCGGGATGACCGGGGAGCTGTTTTTT.

CDR3 nucleotide sequence: TGCGCCAGCAGCCAAGATCGTCGGGGACAGGGGGAGACCCAGTACTTC. Amino acids: CASSQDRRGQGETQYF. V and J are TRBV4-3 and TRBJ2-5; 10 nucleotides align to TRBD1. Germline values: CDR1 LGHNA, CDR2 YSLEER. V lost 0 bases to trimming and J lost 5 bases; unmatched junction nucleotides: 6. The length of the CDR3 is 16 residues.

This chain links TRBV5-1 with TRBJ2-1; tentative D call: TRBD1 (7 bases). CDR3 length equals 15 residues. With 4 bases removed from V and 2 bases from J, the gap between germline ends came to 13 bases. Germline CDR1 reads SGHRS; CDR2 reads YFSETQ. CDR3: CASSPAGQTYNEQFF. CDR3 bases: TGCGCCAGCAGCCCCGCGGGACAGACCTACAATGAGCAGTTCTTC.

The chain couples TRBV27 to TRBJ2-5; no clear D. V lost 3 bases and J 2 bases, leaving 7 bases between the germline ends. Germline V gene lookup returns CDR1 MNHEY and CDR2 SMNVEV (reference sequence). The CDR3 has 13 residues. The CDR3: CASSLPSQETQYF. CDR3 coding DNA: TGTGCCAGCAGTTTGCCGAGTCAAGAGACCCAGTACTTC.

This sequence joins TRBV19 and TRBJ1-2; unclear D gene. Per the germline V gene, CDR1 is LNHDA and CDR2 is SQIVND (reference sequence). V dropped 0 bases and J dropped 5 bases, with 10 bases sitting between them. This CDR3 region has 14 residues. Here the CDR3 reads CASSIDRGGYGYTF. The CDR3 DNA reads TGTGCCAGTAGTATAGATCGGGGAGGATATGGCTACACCTTC.

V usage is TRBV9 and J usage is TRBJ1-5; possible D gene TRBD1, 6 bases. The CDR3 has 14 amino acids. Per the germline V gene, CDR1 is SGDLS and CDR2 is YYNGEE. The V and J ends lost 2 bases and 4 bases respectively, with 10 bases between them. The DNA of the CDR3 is TGTGCCAGCAGCGTCGGGACACGAAATCAGCCCCAGCATTTT. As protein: CASSVGTRNQPQHF.

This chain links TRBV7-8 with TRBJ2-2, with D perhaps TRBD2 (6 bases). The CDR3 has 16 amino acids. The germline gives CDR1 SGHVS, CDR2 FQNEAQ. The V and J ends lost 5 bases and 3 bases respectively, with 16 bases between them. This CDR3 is CASSLEGAGYTGELFF. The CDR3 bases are TGTGCCAGCAGCCTGGAGGGAGCGGGTTACACCGGGGAGCTGTTTTTT.

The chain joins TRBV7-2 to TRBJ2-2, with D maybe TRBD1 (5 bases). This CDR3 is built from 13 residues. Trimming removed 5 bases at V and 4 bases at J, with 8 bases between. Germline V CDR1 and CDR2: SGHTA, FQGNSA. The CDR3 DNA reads TGTGCCAGCAGCCATAGGGGCACCGGGGAGCTGTTTTTT. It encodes CASSHRGTGELFF.

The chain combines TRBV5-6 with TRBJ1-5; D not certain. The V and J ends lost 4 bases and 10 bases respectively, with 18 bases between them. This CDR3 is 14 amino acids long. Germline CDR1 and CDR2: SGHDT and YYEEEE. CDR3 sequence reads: CASSRGGPFRPQHF. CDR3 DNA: TGTGCCAGCAGCAGAGGCGGGCCCTTCAGACCCCAGCATTTT.

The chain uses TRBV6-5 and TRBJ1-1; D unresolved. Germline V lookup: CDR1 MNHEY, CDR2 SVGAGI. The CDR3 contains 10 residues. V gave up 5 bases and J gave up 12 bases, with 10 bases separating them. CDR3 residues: CASSEARTFF. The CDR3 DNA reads TGTGCCAGCAGTGAAGCGAGAACTTTCTTT.

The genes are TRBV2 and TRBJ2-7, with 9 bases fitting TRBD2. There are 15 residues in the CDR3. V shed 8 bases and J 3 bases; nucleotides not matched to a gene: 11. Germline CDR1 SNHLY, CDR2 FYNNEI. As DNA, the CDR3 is TGTGCCAGCGTCCGGCGGGAGGGAGGGAGCTACGAGCAGTACTTC. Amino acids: CASVRREGGSYEQYF.

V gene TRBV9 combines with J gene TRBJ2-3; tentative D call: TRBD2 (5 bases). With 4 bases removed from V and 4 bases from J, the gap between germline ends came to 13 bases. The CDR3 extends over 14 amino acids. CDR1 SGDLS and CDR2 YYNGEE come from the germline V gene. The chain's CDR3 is CASSIIGEPDTQYF. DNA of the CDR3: TGTGCCAGCAGCATTATCGGGGAGCCAGATACGCAGTATTTT.

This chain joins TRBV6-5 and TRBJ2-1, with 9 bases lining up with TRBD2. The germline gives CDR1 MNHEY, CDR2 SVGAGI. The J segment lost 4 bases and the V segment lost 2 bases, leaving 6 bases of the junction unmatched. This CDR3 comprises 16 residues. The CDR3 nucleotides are TGTGCCAGCAGTTACGGCGCTAGCGGGGCGTACAATGAGCAGTTCTTC. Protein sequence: CASSYGASGAYNEQFF.

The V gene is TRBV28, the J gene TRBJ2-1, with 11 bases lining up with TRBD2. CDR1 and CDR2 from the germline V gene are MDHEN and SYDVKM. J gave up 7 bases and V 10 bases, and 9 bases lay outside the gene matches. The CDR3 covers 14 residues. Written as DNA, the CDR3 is TGTGCCATCCATAGCGGGAGGGGTGAAAATGAGCAGTTCTTC. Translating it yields CAIHSGRGENEQFF.

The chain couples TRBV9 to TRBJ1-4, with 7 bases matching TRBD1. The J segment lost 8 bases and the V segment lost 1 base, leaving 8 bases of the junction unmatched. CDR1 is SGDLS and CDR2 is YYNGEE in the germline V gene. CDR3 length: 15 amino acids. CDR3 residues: CASSVKAGGLEKLFF. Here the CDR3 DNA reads TGTGCCAGCAGCGTAAAGGCAGGGGGACTCGAAAAACTGTTTTTT.

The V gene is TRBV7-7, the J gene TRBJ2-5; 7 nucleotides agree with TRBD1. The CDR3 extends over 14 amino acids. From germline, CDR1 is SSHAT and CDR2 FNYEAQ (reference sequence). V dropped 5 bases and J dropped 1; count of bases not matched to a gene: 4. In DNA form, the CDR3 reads TGTGCCAGCAGCCTGGGACAGTTCCAAGAGACCCAGTACTTC. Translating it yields CASSLGQFQETQYF.

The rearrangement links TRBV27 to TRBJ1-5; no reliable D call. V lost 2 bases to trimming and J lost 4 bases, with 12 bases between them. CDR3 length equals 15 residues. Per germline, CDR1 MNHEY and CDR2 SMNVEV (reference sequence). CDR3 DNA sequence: TGTGCCAGCAGTTTAATTTCGGGTAAAAATCAGCCCCAGCATTTT. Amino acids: CASSLISGKNQPQHF.

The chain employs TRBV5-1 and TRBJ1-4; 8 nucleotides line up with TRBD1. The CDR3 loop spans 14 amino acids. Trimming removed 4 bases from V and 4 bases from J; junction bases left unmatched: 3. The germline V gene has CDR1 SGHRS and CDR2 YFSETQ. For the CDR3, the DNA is TGCGCCAGCAGCCGGGGACAGGATAATGAAAAACTGTTTTTT. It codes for CASSRGQDNEKLFF.

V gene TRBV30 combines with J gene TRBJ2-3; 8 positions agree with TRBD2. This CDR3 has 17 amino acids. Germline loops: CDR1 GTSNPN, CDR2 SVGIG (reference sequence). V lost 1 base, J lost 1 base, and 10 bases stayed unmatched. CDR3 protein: CAWSGVWGGRRTDTQYF. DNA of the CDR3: TGTGCCTGGAGTGGTGTATGGGGCGGGAGGCGCACAGATACGCAGTATTTT. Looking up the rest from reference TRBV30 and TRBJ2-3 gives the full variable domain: SQTIHQWPATLVQPVGSPLSLECTVEGTSNPNLYWYRQAAGRGLQLLFYSVGIGQISSEVPQNLSASRPQDRQFILSSKKLLLSDSGFYLCAWSGVWGGRRTDTQYFGPGTRLTVL.

The CDR3 DNA follows: TGTGCCAGCAGTTCGGACAGGGCGGGCGAGCAGTACTTC. Encoded protein: CASSSDRAGEQYF. V and J are TRBV6-1 and TRBJ2-7, with 8 bases matching TRBD1. The CDR3 has 13 amino acids. Germline V gene sequence: CDR1 MNHNS, CDR2 SASEGT. Trimming took 5 bases from V and 6 from J; bases not matched to a gene: 6.

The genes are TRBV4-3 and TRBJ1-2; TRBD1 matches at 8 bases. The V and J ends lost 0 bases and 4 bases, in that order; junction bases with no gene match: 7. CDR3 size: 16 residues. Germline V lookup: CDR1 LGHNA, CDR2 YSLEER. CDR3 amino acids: CASSQDRRTGGYGYTF. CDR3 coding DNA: TGCGCCAGCAGCCAAGATAGGAGAACAGGGGGCTATGGCTACACCTTC.

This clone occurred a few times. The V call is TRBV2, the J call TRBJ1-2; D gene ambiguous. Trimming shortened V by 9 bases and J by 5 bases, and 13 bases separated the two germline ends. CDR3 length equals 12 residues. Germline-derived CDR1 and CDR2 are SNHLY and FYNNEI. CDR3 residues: CARDWGLYGYTF. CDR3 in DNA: TGTGCCAGGGACTGGGGTCTATATGGCTACACCTTC. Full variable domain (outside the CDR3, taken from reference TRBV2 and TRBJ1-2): EPEVTQTPSHQVTQMGQEVILRCVPISNHLYFYWYRQILGQKVEFLVSFYNNEISEKSEIFDDQFSVERPDGSNFTLKIRSTKLEDSAMYFCARDWGLYGYTFGSGTRLTVV.